The 31 T cell receptor beta chains below were found in one sample sequenced in a study of technical replicates of blood from a handful of donors. Clones were sequenced by immunoSEQ multiplex PCR, and TCRdb holds only the in-frame ones, with some missing. The sample has around 70,000 clones; 85% to 95% are singletons. The sequenced material came from T cells isolated from PBMCs. The receptors derive from a human donor in good health.

The chain has TRBV14 and TRBJ2-7; a weak D match, TRBD1 (5 bases). With 2 bases removed from V and 7 bases from J, the gap between germline ends came to 12 bases. This CDR3 is 13 amino acids long. Germline-derived CDR1 and CDR2 are SGHDN and FVKESK. The CDR3 loop is CASSQSQGGEQYF. The CDR3 DNA is TGTGCCAGCAGCCAATCCCAGGGTGGGGAGCAGTACTTC.

The J gene is TRBJ1-5, the V gene TRBV4-3; 7 bases are a match to TRBD1. Trimming removed 2 bases from V and 3 bases from J; junction bases left unmatched: 4. Germline values: CDR1 LGHNA, CDR2 YSLEER. This CDR3 is 15 amino acids long. This CDR3 reads CASSQLQGTNQPQHF. CDR3 DNA sequence: TGCGCCAGCAGCCAATTACAGGGGACCAATCAGCCCCAGCATTTT.

This clone came up a few times. The chain employs TRBV30 and TRBJ1-1; 7 positions match TRBD1. The trim removed 2 bases at V and 7 bases at J, leaving 7 bases unmatched. The CDR3 extends over 13 amino acids. The germline V gene has CDR1 GTSNPN and CDR2 SVGIG (reference sequence). In DNA, the CDR3 is TGTGCCTGGAGTCCAAGGGGGCCTGTTGAAGCTTTCTTT. Its translation is CAWSPRGPVEAFF.

The rearrangement joins TRBV7-8 to TRBJ1-3; 8 bases align to TRBD1. Germline V CDR1 and CDR2: SGHVS, FQNEAQ. The CDR3 contains 15 residues. V shed 4 bases and J 6 bases; nucleotides not matched to a gene: 8. The CDR3 nucleotides are TGTGCCAGCAGCTCCCTGGGGACAGGTACAAACACCATATATTTT. Protein sequence: CASSSLGTGTNTIYF.

The chain carries TRBV11-3 and TRBJ2-2, with a weak D call TRBD1 (6 bases). The CDR3 consists of 14 residues. Germline V gives CDR1 SGHNT, CDR2 YENEEA. With 5 bases removed from V and 6 bases from J, the gap between germline ends came to 13 bases. CDR3 bases: TGTGCCAGCAGCCCCCTTAAGGGGGCCGGGGAGCTGTTTTTT. Protein: CASSPLKGAGELFF.

The chain employs TRBV28 and TRBJ2-5; weak D call: TRBD1 (7 bases). The CDR3 runs to 11 residues. CDR1 is MDHEN, CDR2 SYDVKM, per germline. V was shortened by 3 bases and J by 13 bases, with 12 bases between the two germline ends. The CDR3 sequence is CASSLTGTPYF. The CDR3, as DNA: TGTGCCAGCAGTTTGACAGGGACTCCGTACTTC.

The chain uses TRBV4-2 and TRBJ2-7; TRBD2 matches 16 bases. CDR3 length: 16 amino acids. With 0 bases clipped from V and 10 bases from J, the junction kept 6 bases outside the gene matches. Germline CDR1 reads LGHNA; CDR2 reads YNFKEQ. The DNA for the CDR3 is TGTGCCAGCAGCCAAGATCCGGGACTAGCGGGAGGGCCCCAGTACTTC. Protein sequence: CASSQDPGLAGGPQYF.

The genes are TRBV21-1 and TRBJ2-1; TRBD2, as called in the table, went unchecked against the DNA. TRBV21-1 is given as a pseudogene. This CDR3 spans 19 amino acids. CDR3 sequence: CASSKYLDERGEGRNEQFF. The CDR3 nucleotides read TGTGCCAGCAGCAAATATCTTGACGAGAGGGGGGAGGGAAGAAATGAGCAGTTCTTC.

This chain uses TRBV5-6 with TRBJ2-1, with D maybe TRBD2 (5 bases). Germline-derived CDR1 and CDR2 are SGHDT and YYEEEE. This CDR3 contains 16 residues. V lost 1 base, J lost 2 bases, and 13 bases lay in between. CDR3 amino acids: CASSLTGLYAYNEQFF. Here the CDR3 DNA reads TGTGCCAGCAGCTTGACGGGATTATATGCCTACAATGAGCAGTTCTTC.

In DNA form, the CDR3 reads TGTGCCAGCAGTCCCAGCCCGGGGGTCCCAGAGACCCAGTACTTC. This codes for CASSPSPGVPETQYF. This rearrangement joins TRBV6-5 to TRBJ2-5; perhaps TRBD2 as D (6 bases). CDR1 MNHEY and CDR2 SVGAGI come from the germline V gene. The CDR3 is 15 residues long. The V end was cut by 5 bases, the J end by 4 bases, with 17 bases between.

This chain connects TRBV11-2 to TRBJ2-5; D gene uncertain. From germline, CDR1 is SGHAT and CDR2 FQNNGV. This CDR3 has 13 residues. The germline V and J ends were trimmed by 3 bases and 4 bases, with 9 bases remaining between them. The CDR3: CASSFGLRETQYF. In DNA, the CDR3 is TGTGCCAGCAGCTTCGGGTTGAGAGAGACCCAGTACTTC.

This chain's CDR3 is CASSLDNEQFF. For the CDR3, the DNA is TGTGCCAGCAGCCTCGACAATGAGCAGTTCTTC. V gene TRBV9 combines with J gene TRBJ2-1; D is unresolved. The V gene lost 4 bases and the J gene lost 5 bases, with 4 bases spanning the gap. The CDR3 is made up of 11 amino acids. CDR1 and CDR2 from the germline V gene are SGDLS and YYNGEE.

The genes are TRBV4-1 and TRBJ1-4; a weak D match, TRBD1 (5 bases). Trimming took 0 bases from V and 6 from J, leaving 8 bases between them. The CDR3 is 14 amino acids. Germline V gene data show CDR1 as MGHRA and CDR2 as YSYEKL. The CDR3 loop is CASSQEGQDEKLFF. The CDR3 nucleotides read TGCGCCAGCAGCCAAGAGGGGCAGGATGAAAAACTGTTTTTT.

This chain uses TRBV19 with TRBJ1-4; TRBD1 agrees at 10 bases. The CDR3 covers 16 residues. J gave up 5 bases and V 5 bases, and 8 bases lay outside the gene matches. The germline V gene encodes CDR1 LNHDA and CDR2 SQIVND (reference sequence). CDR3 DNA: TGTGCCAGTAGTTTTCTCCCGGGACAGGGGAATGAAAAACTGTTTTTT. It encodes CASSFLPGQGNEKLFF.

The V call is TRBV15, the J call TRBJ1-2; 7 bases map to TRBD1. The CDR3 extends over 15 amino acids. The trim removed 7 bases at V and 0 bases at J, leaving 8 bases unmatched. Germline V gives CDR1 LNHNV, CDR2 YYDKDF (reference sequence). CDR3 region: CATTERDRANYGYTF. As DNA, the CDR3 is TGTGCCACCACCGAGCGTGACAGGGCTAACTATGGCTACACCTTC.

This chain connects TRBV30 to TRBJ1-2; D call uncertain. The CDR3 is 12 amino acids. Looked up from germline, CDR1 is GTSNPN and CDR2 is SVGIG (reference sequence). With 3 bases removed from V and 8 bases from J, the gap between germline ends came to 13 bases. The chain's CDR3 is CAWSFSPVGYTF. DNA of the CDR3: TGTGCCTGGAGCTTTTCCCCGGTCGGCTACACCTTC.

This clone has only one observation. The rearrangement uses TRBV7-2 and TRBJ2-7, with TRBD2 identical over 7 bases. Germline CDR1 reads SGHTA; CDR2 reads FQGNSA. Trimming cost V 5 bases and J 3 bases; bases outside gene matches: 7. The CDR3 is 14 residues long. CDR3 nucleotides: TGTGCCAGCAGCCCAGGACTAGTGGGCTACGAGCAGTACTTC. Translation: CASSPGLVGYEQYF.

This rearrangement joins TRBV7-3 to TRBJ2-1; no firm D call. The germline V and J ends were trimmed by 2 bases and 6 bases, with 8 bases remaining between them. Germline loops: CDR1 SGHTA, CDR2 FQGTGA. The CDR3 totals 13 residues. CDR3 region: CASSLGVTNEQFF. The DNA for the CDR3 is TGTGCCAGCAGCTTAGGAGTAACCAATGAGCAGTTCTTC.

The V and J genes are TRBV9 and TRBJ2-2; D is perhaps TRBD1 (5 bases). Germline CDR1 reads SGDLS; CDR2 reads YYNGEE. Trimming cost V 2 bases and J 2 bases, with 10 bases left between them. The CDR3 totals 15 residues. As DNA, the CDR3 is TGTGCCAGCAGCGTTCACAGGACCAACACCGGGGAGCTGTTTTTT. Translation gives CASSVHRTNTGELFF.

V gene TRBV28 combines with J gene TRBJ1-1; D gene unclear. CDR1 and CDR2 (germline): MDHEN, SYDVKM. This CDR3 contains 12 residues. The ends were cut back, 5 bases at V and 4 bases at J, with 8 bases in the middle. The CDR3 region is CASSISSTEAFF. In nucleotides, the CDR3 is TGTGCCAGCAGTATAAGTAGCACTGAAGCTTTCTTT.

CDR3 sequence: CASSLAIHNEQFF. CDR3 bases: TGTGCCAGCAGCTTAGCCATCCACAATGAGCAGTTCTTC. The chain employs TRBV11-2 and TRBJ2-1; no clear D. Germline values: CDR1 SGHAT, CDR2 FQNNGV. V lost 1 base and J 5 bases, leaving 6 bases between the germline ends. The CDR3 runs 13 residues.

The chain uses TRBV7-8 and TRBJ1-2; the D gene is possibly TRBD1 (6 bases). This CDR3 has 12 residues. V lost 6 bases and J lost 8, with 13 bases in between. The germline V gene encodes CDR1 SGHVS and CDR2 FQNEAQ. As DNA, the CDR3 is TGTGCCAGCAGTTCAGGGGATTACGGCTACACCTTC. It translates to CASSSGDYGYTF.

On this clone: The same CDR3 also results from other DNA sequences found in this sample. In DNA form, the CDR3 reads TGCGCCAGCAGCCAGGTGGGGGGGTACAATGAGCAGTTCTTC. It encodes CASSQVGGYNEQFF. The chain links TRBV4-3 to TRBJ2-1, with 7 bases aligning to TRBD2. There are 14 residues in the CDR3. Germline values: CDR1 LGHNA, CDR2 YSLEER. V lost 3 bases, J lost 4 bases, and 3 bases stayed unmatched.

CDR3 residues: CASSPWEGSGANVLTF. As DNA, the CDR3 is TGTGCCAGCTCACCATGGGAGGGCTCTGGGGCCAACGTCCTGACTTTC. The chain carries TRBV18 and TRBJ2-6, with 7 bases aligning to TRBD2. Germline V gene data show CDR1 as KGHSH and CDR2 as LQKENI. The CDR3 contains 16 residues. J was trimmed by 0 bases and V by 2 bases; bases with no gene match: 1.

J is TRBJ1-3 and V is TRBV10-3; the D is unclear. Germline assignment: CDR1 ENHRY and CDR2 SYGVKD. CDR3 length: 14 residues. The ends were cut back, 0 bases at V and 6 bases at J, with 9 bases in the middle. The CDR3 protein is CAISESAGLNTIYF. The CDR3 bases are TGTGCCATCAGTGAGTCGGCAGGATTAAACACCATATATTTT.

The CDR3 protein is CASSEVAGGFYGYTF. In DNA, the CDR3 is TGTGCCAGCAGTGAGGTCGCAGGGGGCTTCTATGGCTACACCTTC. The chain links TRBV6-4 to TRBJ1-2; 8 bases map to TRBD1. Trimming at V came to 3 bases and at J to 4 bases, leaving 7 bases not matched to a gene. The CDR3 runs 15 residues. The germline V gene has CDR1 MRHNA and CDR2 SNTAGT.

The rearrangement uses TRBV7-2 and TRBJ2-7; TRBD2 agrees at 11 bases. The junction had 11 bases not matched to a gene; V was cut back by 5 bases and J by 2 bases. Germline lookup yields CDR1 SGHTA and CDR2 FQGNSA. The CDR3 runs 17 residues. CDR3 in amino acids: CASSPSGLAGAPYEQYF. The CDR3 nucleotides read TGTGCCAGCAGCCCTTCCGGACTAGCGGGTGCCCCCTACGAGCAGTACTTC.

The rearrangement links TRBV15 to TRBJ2-7, with TRBD2 matching over 13 bases. The CDR3 contains 21 residues. V was pared by 0 bases and J by 2 bases, with 16 bases of the junction left unmatched. Germline V gene data show CDR1 as LNHNV and CDR2 as YYDKDF (reference sequence). The CDR3 protein is CATSRDQRRTSGSGHPYEQYF. CDR3 DNA: TGTGCCACCAGCAGAGATCAAAGAAGGACTAGCGGGAGTGGGCACCCCTACGAGCAGTACTTC.

J is TRBJ2-3 and V is TRBV5-1, with 7 nucleotides matching TRBD2. Unmatched junction bases numbered 15, after V lost 4 bases and J lost 4 bases. Germline loops: CDR1 SGHRS, CDR2 YFSETQ. The CDR3 length is 17 residues. The CDR3 DNA follows: TGCGCCAGCAGCGTGGCCCTAGGCGGGAGCAGCCCAGATACGCAGTATTTT. This translates into CASSVALGGSSPDTQYF.

The chain carries TRBV29-1 and TRBJ2-7; tentatively, D is TRBD1 (5 bases). This CDR3 has 17 amino acids. The germline V gene encodes CDR1 SQVTM and CDR2 ANQGSEA. Trimming pared 3 bases from V and 1 base from J, leaving 22 bases between. The chain's CDR3 is CSVDGLQGSYGSYEQYF. In DNA, the CDR3 is TGCAGCGTTGATGGTCTTCAGGGTAGTTATGGTTCCTACGAGCAGTACTTC.

This rearrangement joins TRBV18 to TRBJ2-7, with TRBD2 matching 10 bases. Germline loops: CDR1 KGHSH, CDR2 LQKENI. V lost 2 bases, J lost 6 bases, and 1 base stayed unmatched. This CDR3 region has 13 residues. The CDR3 loop reads CASSPIAGGEQYF. The CDR3 DNA reads as TGTGCCAGCTCACCAATAGCGGGAGGCGAGCAGTACTTC.